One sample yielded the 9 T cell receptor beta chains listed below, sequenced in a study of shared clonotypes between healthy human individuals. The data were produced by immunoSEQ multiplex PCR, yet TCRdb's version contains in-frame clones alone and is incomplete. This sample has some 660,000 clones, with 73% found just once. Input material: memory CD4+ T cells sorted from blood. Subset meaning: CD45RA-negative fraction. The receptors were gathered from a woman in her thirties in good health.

CDR3 bases: TGTGCCAGCAGCGGGACAGTCCGGAACGAGCAGTACTTC. Its translation is CASSGTVRNEQYF. This sequence joins TRBV28 and TRBJ2-7; 7 nucleotides match TRBD1. The junction had 7 bases not matched to a gene; V was cut back by 6 bases and J by 5 bases. The germline gives CDR1 MDHEN, CDR2 SYDVKM. CDR3 size: 13 residues.

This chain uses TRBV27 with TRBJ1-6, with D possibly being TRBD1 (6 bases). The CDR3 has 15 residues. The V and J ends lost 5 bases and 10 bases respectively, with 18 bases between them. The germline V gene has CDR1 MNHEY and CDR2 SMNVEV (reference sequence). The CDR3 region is CASSRSSRGDSPLHF. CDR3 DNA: TGTGCCAGCAGTAGGTCAAGCAGGGGTGACTCACCCCTCCACTTT.

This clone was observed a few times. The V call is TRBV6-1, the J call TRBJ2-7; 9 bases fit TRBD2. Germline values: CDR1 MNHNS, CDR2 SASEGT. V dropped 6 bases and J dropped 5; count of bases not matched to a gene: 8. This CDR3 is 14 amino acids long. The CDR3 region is CASRDSGRVNEQYF. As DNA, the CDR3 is TGTGCCAGCAGGGATAGCGGGAGAGTCAACGAGCAGTACTTC.

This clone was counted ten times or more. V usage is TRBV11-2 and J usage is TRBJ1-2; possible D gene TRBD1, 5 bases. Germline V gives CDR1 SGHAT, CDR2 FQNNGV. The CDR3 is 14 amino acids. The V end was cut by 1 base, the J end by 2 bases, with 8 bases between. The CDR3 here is CASSLAGRNYGYTF. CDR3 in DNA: TGTGCCAGCAGCTTAGCGGGACGGAACTATGGCTACACCTTC.

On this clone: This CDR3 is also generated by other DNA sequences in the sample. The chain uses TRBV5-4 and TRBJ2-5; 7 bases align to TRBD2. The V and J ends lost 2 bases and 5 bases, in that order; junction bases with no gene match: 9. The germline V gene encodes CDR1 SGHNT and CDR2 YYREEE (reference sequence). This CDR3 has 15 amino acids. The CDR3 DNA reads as TGTGCCAGCAGCTTCGGGGGAGGGCCGGGGGAGACCCAGTACTTC. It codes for CASSFGGGPGETQYF.

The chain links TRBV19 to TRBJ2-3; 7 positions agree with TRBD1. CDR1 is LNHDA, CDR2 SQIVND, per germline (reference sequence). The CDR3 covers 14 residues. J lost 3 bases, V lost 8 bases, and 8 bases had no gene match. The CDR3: CASGPQGITDTQYF. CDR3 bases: TGTGCCAGTGGCCCACAGGGGATAACAGATACGCAGTATTTT. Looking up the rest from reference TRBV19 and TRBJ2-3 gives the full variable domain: DGGITQSPKYLFRKEGQNVTLSCEQNLNHDAMYWYRQDPGQGLRLIYYSQIVNDFQKGDIAEGYSVSREKKESFPLTVTSAQKNPTAFYLCASGPQGITDTQYFGPGTRLTVL.

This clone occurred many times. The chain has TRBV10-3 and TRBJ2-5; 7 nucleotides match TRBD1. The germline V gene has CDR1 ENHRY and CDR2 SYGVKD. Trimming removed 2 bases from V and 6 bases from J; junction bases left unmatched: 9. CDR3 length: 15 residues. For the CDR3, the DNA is TGTGCCATCAGTGAGGAAGGCCAGGGGGTCAAGACCCAGTACTTC. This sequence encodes CAISEEGQGVKTQYF.

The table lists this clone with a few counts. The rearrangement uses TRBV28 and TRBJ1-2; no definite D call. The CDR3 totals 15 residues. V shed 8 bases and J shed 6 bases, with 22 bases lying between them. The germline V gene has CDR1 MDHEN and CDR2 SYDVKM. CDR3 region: CASGSTGVTGNGYTF. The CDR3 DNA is TGTGCCAGCGGGAGTACGGGAGTAACTGGGAATGGCTACACCTTC.

The CDR3 DNA reads as TGTGCCAGCATCCCAGGTGGGCAGTCCTACGAGCAGTACTTC. Translating gives CASIPGGQSYEQYF. This chain links TRBV28 with TRBJ2-7; D not certain. The V and J ends lost 7 bases and 1 base respectively, with 14 bases between them. Germline V gene data show CDR1 as MDHEN and CDR2 as SYDVKM. CDR3 length: 14 residues.